The rows below give T cell receptor beta chains drawn from one sample of a study of response to subunit inactivated influenza vaccine. TCRdb independently ran MiXCR on the RT-PCR reads; one entry per CDR3 protein. Of around 760,000 distinct CDR3 sequences in the sample, approximately 13% were seen once. This specimen consisted of PBMCs from blood, obtained around 14 days before vaccination. Source of these receptors: a man over 45 who received an inactivated influenza vaccine. CDR3s include the opening cysteine and the closing phenylalanine or tryptophan. D genes are given only for firm matches. Only some rows state a clone size, as once, few, many or a class for expanded clones.

>NA|TRBV18|TRBJ2-7|NA
CASSLGHQAYEQYF
TGTGCCAGCTCACTGGGACATCAAGCCTACGAGCAGTACTTC
>NA|TRBV20-1|TRBJ2-7|few
CSAPKSGGVYEQYF
TGCAGTGCTCCCAAGTCGGGGGGCGTCTACGAGCAGTACTTC
>NA|TRBV20-1|TRBJ2-6|NA
CSARVRGAWANVLTF
TGCAGTGCTAGAGTCAGGGGGGCCTGGGCCAACGTCCTGACTTTC
>NA|TRBV2|TRBJ2-7|few
CASVRRGNYEQYF
TGTGCCAGCGTGCGACGGGGGAACTACGAGCAGTACTTC
>NA|TRBV7-2|TRBJ1-2|NA
CASSVDTLVYGYTF
TGTGCCAGCAGCGTGGACACCCTCGTATATGGCTACACCTTC
>NA|TRBV20-1|TRBJ1-2|few
CSAPVYGYTF
TGCAGTGCTCCAGTCTATGGCTACACCTTC
>NA|TRBV11-2|TRBJ2-7|few
CASSLIWYEQYF
TGTGCCAGCAGCTTAATTTGGTACGAGCAGTACTTC
>TRBD2|TRBV28|TRBJ2-1|few
CASSFGFRLAGNNEQFF
TGTGCCAGCAGTTTCGGTTTTAGGCTAGCGGGCAACAATGAGCAGTTCTTC
>NA|TRBV3-1|TRBJ2-7|few
CASSQLVAASSYEQYF
TGTGCCAGCAGCCAATTGGTGGCAGCCAGCTCCTACGAGCAGTACTTC
>NA|TRBV2|TRBJ2-7|NA
CASTRESNYEQYF
TGTGCCAGCACACGGGAAAGTAACTACGAGCAGTACTTC
>NA|TRBV7-8|TRBJ2-5|NA
CASSLGEVLGTQYF
TGTGCCAGCAGCTTAGGAGAGGTTTTAGGGACCCAGTACTTC
>TRBD2|TRBV15|TRBJ2-1|NA
CATSTVAGAYNEQFF
TGTGCCACCAGCACCGTAGCGGGAGCTTACAATGAGCAGTTCTTC
>NA|TRBV6-1|TRBJ1-2|few
CASSDVRANYGYTF
TGTGCCAGCAGTGATGTCCGCGCTAACTATGGCTACACCTTC
>TRBD1|TRBV3-1|TRBJ2-2|NA
CASSRYPGQGASGELFF
TGTGCCAGCAGCCGCTATCCGGGACAGGGGGCGTCCGGGGAGCTGTTTTTT
>TRBD1|TRBV7-9|TRBJ1-6|few
CASSLTTGGLRSSLHF
TGTGCCAGCAGCCTGACGACAGGGGGTCTACGGAGTTCCCTCCACTTT
>NA|TRBV6-5|TRBJ2-5|many
CASSSLLDQETQYF
TGTGCCAGCAGTTCCTTATTGGACCAAGAGACCCAGTACTTC
>NA|TRBV7-2|TRBJ2-6|NA
CASRSRRSGGANVLTF
TGTGCCAGCAGATCTCGACGGTCTGGTGGGGCCAACGTCCTGACTTTC
>TRBD1|TRBV11-2|TRBJ1-1|many
CASSLDRGRTEAFF
TGTGCCAGCAGCCTGGACAGGGGGCGTACTGAAGCTTTCTTT
>TRBD2|TRBV5-6|TRBJ2-3|NA
CASSSLMRGSTDTQYF
TGTGCCAGCAGCTCGCTTATGCGGGGGAGCACAGATACGCAGTATTTT
>TRBD2|TRBV29-1|TRBJ2-3|once
CSVDIAGFTATQYF
TGCAGCGTAGACATAGCGGGGTTCACAGCTACGCAGTATTTT
>NA|TRBV6-2/TRBV6-3|TRBJ2-6|NA
CATRRGGSGANVLTF
TGTGCCACGAGGAGAGGGGGCTCTGGGGCCAACGTCCTGACTTTC
>NA|TRBV9|TRBJ1-1|few
CASSVVRNTEAFF
TGTGCCAGCAGCGTAGTACGGAACACTGAAGCTTTCTTT
>TRBD2|TRBV5-1|TRBJ2-1|NA
CASSLEPFGLATYNEQFF
TGCGCCAGCAGCTTGGAGCCTTTTGGACTAGCGACTTACAATGAGCAGTTCTTC
>NA|TRBV7-9|TRBJ2-5|NA
CASISSGQETQYF
TGTGCCAGCATCTCCAGCGGACAAGAGACCCAGTACTTC
>TRBD1|TRBV2|TRBJ2-6|few
CASSDRGIVSGANVLTF
TGTGCCAGCAGCGACAGGGGAATAGTCTCTGGGGCCAACGTCCTGACTTTC
>TRBD1|TRBV20-1|TRBJ1-2|NA
CSATGGIVGYTF
TGCAGTGCTACAGGGGGGATTGTGGGCTACACCTTC
>NA|TRBV7-6|TRBJ2-1|once
CASSLDPRGSSYNEQFF
TGTGCCAGCAGCTTAGACCCCCGGGGAAGCTCCTACAATGAGCAGTTCTTC
>NA|TRBV11-1|TRBJ2-6|NA
CASSTLSGANVLTF
TGTGCCAGCAGCACCCTCTCTGGGGCCAACGTCCTGACTTTC
>NA|TRBV7-3|TRBJ2-3|NA
CASRLSPNTDTQYF
TGTGCCAGCAGGTTATCGCCTAACACAGATACGCAGTATTTT
>NA|TRBV12-3/TRBV12-4|TRBJ1-6|many
CASSHHGSPLHF
TGTGCCAGCAGTCACCATGGGTCACCCCTCCACTTT
>NA|TRBV6-2/TRBV6-3|TRBJ1-1|many
CASSKSPWASVGNTEAFF
TGTGCCAGCAGTAAGTCTCCCTGGGCCTCCGTGGGGAACACTGAAGCTTTCTTT
>NA|TRBV15|TRBJ2-7|NA
CATSRDLEEQYF
TGTGCCACCAGCAGAGATCTGGAGGAGCAGTACTTC
>NA|TRBV28|TRBJ2-7|NA
CASRTGTDSYEQYF
TGTGCCAGCAGGACCGGGACGGACTCCTACGAGCAGTACTTC
>TRBD2|TRBV2|TRBJ2-1|NA
CASSDSGRLEFF
TGTGCCAGCAGTGATAGCGGGAGGTTAGAGTTCTTC
>NA|TRBV12-3/TRBV12-4|TRBJ2-7|NA
CASRTGNYEQYF
TGTGCCAGCAGGACGGGAAACTACGAGCAGTACTTC
>NA|TRBV30|TRBJ1-1|many
CAWSVGYTEAFF
TGTGCCTGGAGTGTGGGGTACACTGAAGCTTTCTTT
>NA|TRBV2|TRBJ2-1|NA
CASSGMGPSQVYNEQFF
TGTGCCAGCAGTGGGATGGGCCCCTCCCAAGTATACAATGAGCAGTTCTTC
>TRBD2|TRBV13|TRBJ2-2|NA
CASSQGLAGLTGELFF
TGTGCCAGCAGCCAGGGACTAGCGGGACTTACCGGGGAGCTGTTTTTT
>TRBD2|TRBV7-9|TRBJ2-7|once
CASSPPAGRSSYEQYF
TGTGCCAGCAGCCCCCCGGCCGGGAGGAGCTCCTACGAGCAGTACTTC
>NA|TRBV6-5|TRBJ1-4|many
CASSYGRGGEKLFF
TGTGCCAGCAGTTACGGCAGGGGAGGAGAAAAACTGTTTTTT